Each of the 17 T cell receptor beta chains below was sequenced from the same sample in a study of T cell responses to AZD1222 COVID-19 vaccine. Clones were read by immunoSEQ multiplex PCR, and TCRdb kept only the in-frame ones, dropping some. The repertoire consists of 95,000 to 100,000 clones, with about 90% occurring once and the leading ten covering about 15%. The sequencing here drew on peripheral blood, taken on day 0 of AZD1222 vaccination. The source of these receptors is an adult in good health.

The CDR3 nucleotides read TGTGCCAGCAGCGTAGAGCCAGCATTCTCACCCCTCCACTTT. This translates into CASSVEPAFSPLHF. The chain has TRBV9 and TRBJ1-6; D is ambiguous. Germline assignment: CDR1 SGDLS and CDR2 YYNGEE. The CDR3 contains 14 residues. V was pared by 0 bases and J by 10 bases, with 11 bases between.

The V call is TRBV3-1 (or the pseudogene TRBV3-2), the J call TRBJ2-3; D is uncertain. Trimming removed 0 bases at V and 0 bases at J, with 13 bases between. Germline CDR1 and CDR2: LGHDT and YNNKEL (reference sequence). The CDR3 extends over 17 amino acids. The CDR3 spells CASSQDLADTSTDTQYF. The DNA of the CDR3 is TGTGCCAGCAGCCAAGATCTGGCGGATACTAGCACAGATACGCAGTATTTT.

The chain is built from TRBV6-6 and TRBJ2-4; a possible D gene is TRBD1 (7 bases). The CDR3 is 15 amino acids. CDR1 and CDR2 (germline): MNHNY, SVGAGI (reference sequence). The germline V and J ends were trimmed by 2 bases and 3 bases, with 11 bases remaining between them. The CDR3 bases are TGTGCCAGCAGTTACGGCGGGACAGACAAAAACATTCAGTACTTC. Translating it yields CASSYGGTDKNIQYF.

The chain uses TRBV21-1 and TRBJ1-4; the DNA was not used to check the table's D call, TRBD1. TRBV21-1 is a listed pseudogene. The CDR3 has 12 amino acids. This chain's CDR3 is CASGQAKEKLFF. As DNA, the CDR3 is TGTGCCAGCGGCCAGGCAAAAGAAAAACTGTTTTTT.

This rearrangement joins TRBV10-1 to TRBJ2-1; D remains unclear. The CDR3 length is 12 residues. Trimming cost V 4 bases and J 6 bases, with 7 bases left between them. The germline CDR1 and CDR2 sequences are WNHNN and SYGVQD (reference sequence). CDR3 amino acids: CASSGFGNEQFF. As DNA, the CDR3 is TGCGCCAGCAGTGGATTCGGCAATGAGCAGTTCTTC.

This chain links TRBV6-5 with TRBJ1-4, with D unclear. This CDR3 has 13 amino acids. Germline CDR1 and CDR2: MNHEY and SVGAGI. The V and J ends lost 0 bases and 10 bases respectively, with 9 bases between them. CDR3: CASSYSDGLKLFF. In DNA, the CDR3 is TGTGCCAGCAGTTACTCGGACGGGTTAAAACTGTTTTTT.

The chain employs TRBV6-6 and TRBJ2-7; no definite D call. Germline CDR1 and CDR2: MNHNY and SVGAGI (reference sequence). The V end was cut by 2 bases, the J end by 6 bases, with 14 bases between. This CDR3 region has 14 residues. The CDR3 coding sequence is TGTGCCAGCAGTTACAGTAGGCTACGGGTCGAGCAGTACTTC. It specifies CASSYSRLRVEQYF.

The chain couples TRBV6-1 to TRBJ2-2; D is possibly TRBD1 (5 bases). CDR1 is MNHNS and CDR2 is SASEGT in the germline V gene. The CDR3 runs to 15 residues. V dropped 2 bases and J dropped 4 bases, with 11 bases sitting between them. In nucleotides, the CDR3 is TGTGCCAGCAGTGAACAGGGTCCTCCCACCGGGGAGCTGTTTTTT. Its protein is CASSEQGPPTGELFF.

This clone was seen a single time. The chain combines TRBV4-2 with TRBJ2-1, with D perhaps given as TRBD1 or TRBD2 (7 bases each). CDR1 is LGHNA, CDR2 YNFKEQ, per germline. The CDR3 length is 15 residues. Trimming removed 4 bases from V and 5 bases from J, with 15 bases in between. The CDR3 DNA reads TGTGCCAGCAGCCCCAGGGGGGGGAGGGACAATGAGCAGTTCTTC. Its protein is CASSPRGGRDNEQFF.

This chain uses TRBV18 with TRBJ2-7; D unclear. Trimming took 0 bases from V and 8 from J, leaving 11 bases between them. CDR1 and CDR2 (germline): KGHSH, LQKENI. The CDR3 sequence is 13 residues long. CDR3 region: CASSPPQQLKQYF. DNA of the CDR3: TGTGCCAGCTCACCACCTCAGCAGCTCAAGCAGTACTTC.

The chain carries TRBV30 and TRBJ1-4; D unresolved. V was trimmed by 1 base and J by 0 bases, leaving 12 bases between them. The CDR3 has 16 residues. Per germline, CDR1 GTSNPN and CDR2 SVGIG (reference sequence). The DNA for the CDR3 is TGTGCCTGGAGTGACCCTCCCGGGGCAACTAATGAAAAACTGTTTTTT. It yields the protein CAWSDPPGATNEKLFF.

V usage is TRBV14 and J usage is TRBJ1-1, with D hard to call. Trimming took 2 bases from V and 1 from J, leaving 8 bases between them. The CDR3 covers 14 residues. Germline values: CDR1 SGHDN, CDR2 FVKESK. This CDR3 is CASSQWGGNTEAFF. CDR3 sequence (DNA): TGTGCCAGCAGCCAATGGGGTGGGAACACTGAAGCTTTCTTT.

This rearrangement joins TRBV3-1 (or the pseudogene TRBV3-2) to TRBJ2-1, with D perhaps TRBD2 (6 bases). Germline V CDR1 and CDR2: LGHDT, YNNKEL (reference sequence). This CDR3 is built from 14 residues. Trimming took off 2 bases at V and 3 bases at J, with 8 bases between the two ends. The CDR3 is CASSQLAVYNEQFF. CDR3 in DNA: TGTGCCAGCAGCCAATTAGCGGTCTACAATGAGCAGTTCTTC.

In the case of this clone: Other DNA sequences in the sample encode the same CDR3. The V and J genes are TRBV6-5 and TRBJ1-1; 8 bases align to TRBD1. The length of the CDR3 is 15 residues. Trimming took 0 bases from V and 2 from J; bases not matched to a gene: 2. Germline loops: CDR1 MNHEY, CDR2 SVGAGI. CDR3 in DNA: TGTGCCAGCAGTTACTCCCCAGGGGGCAACACTGAAGCTTTCTTT. Its translation: CASSYSPGGNTEAFF.

This chain joins TRBV7-6 and TRBJ2-3; 10 bases fit TRBD2. V gave up 0 bases and J gave up 1 base; unmatched junction bases: 10. The CDR3 extends over 19 amino acids. The germline V gene has CDR1 SGHVS and CDR2 FNYEAQ. DNA of the CDR3: TGTGCCAGCAGCTTAGCGCCTAGCGGGAGTTTTATGGGCACAGATACGCAGTATTTT. Translated, it gives CASSLAPSGSFMGTDTQYF.

V and J are TRBV5-1 and TRBJ2-3; 7 bases align to TRBD2. CDR3 length equals 14 residues. Per germline, CDR1 SGHRS and CDR2 YFSETQ. The V gene end was trimmed by 7 bases and the J gene end by 1 base; junction bases not matched to a gene: 6. For the CDR3, the DNA is TGCGCCAGCCGGGTAGCGGGCGGCACAGATACGCAGTATTTT. It is translated as CASRVAGGTDTQYF.

The V and J genes are TRBV4-2 and TRBJ2-7, with 11 bases matching TRBD1. The V gene end was trimmed by 4 bases and the J gene end by 4 bases; junction bases not matched to a gene: 6. Germline V gives CDR1 LGHNA, CDR2 YNFKEQ. The CDR3 contains 15 residues. CDR3: CASSPGGQGAYEQYF. DNA of the CDR3: TGTGCCAGCAGCCCCGGAGGACAGGGGGCGTACGAGCAGTACTTC.